This T cell receptor beta chain was documented in a study of identical twins. Study results and limitations: Its conclusions, products of cross-sectional statistical analysis, did not come from following the same donors.

The cDNA had a unique molecular identifier and a template-switch universal primer site. TCRdb reprocessed the 5' RACE reads with MiXCR, giving one entry per CDR3 protein. The data contain about 250,000 distinct CDR3 sequences, 7% to 8.5% of them singletons. Points on this clonotype: Its antigen remains unidentified.

The sample was also reused in another study, on yellow fever vaccine responses in identical twins.

The clonotype was recovered from a woman between 18 and 29 years old in good health. The sample taken for sequencing was CD8+ T cells sorted from blood.

This chain's CDR3 is CASRRLAEAEWDEQYF. In nucleotides, the CDR3 is TGTGCCAGCAGGCGACTAGCGGAAGCCGAATGGGACGAGCAGTACTTC. The chain is built from TRBV6-1 and TRBJ2-7; TRBD2 matches at 9 bases. The CDR3 is made up of 16 amino acids. Germline values: CDR1 MNHNS, CDR2 SASEGT. After removal of 6 bases from V and 5 bases from J, the junction contained 14 bases not matched to a gene.